Shown below are 23 T cell receptor beta chains from a single sample sequenced in a study of control samples from healthy donors and cancer patients. Data came from immunoSEQ multiplex PCR; TCRdb stores just in-frame clones and leaves some out. The repertoire holds roughly 26,000 clones, with roughly 80% as singletons. Sequenced material: PBMCs. These receptors all come from a man aged 55 to 70 with colorectal cancer.

In regard to this clone: Other DNA sequences in the same sample also yield this CDR3. The chain combines TRBV19 with TRBJ1-1; D uncertain. Trimming shortened V by 0 bases and J by 1 base, and 3 bases separated the two germline ends. The CDR3 spans 13 residues. The germline CDR1 and CDR2 sequences are LNHDA and SQIVND (reference sequence). CDR3 protein: CASSIDRNTEAFF. For the CDR3, the DNA is TGTGCCAGTAGTATAGACAGGAACACTGAAGCTTTCTTT.

This clone was seen once. The rearrangement links TRBV6-2 or TRBV6-3 to TRBJ1-6; tentatively, D is TRBD1 (5 bases). CDR3 length: 17 residues. The V end lost 4 bases, the J end lost 6 bases, and 19 bases lay between the germline ends. Germline CDR1 is MNHEY and CDR2 is SVGEGT. DNA of the CDR3: TGTGCCAGCAGTTCCCACGGGGCTGAGCCCCTTAATTCACCCCTCCACTTT. Its translation: CASSSHGAEPLNSPLHF.

By frequency in the sample, this clone is medium-sized. The V and J genes are TRBV7-9 and TRBJ2-7; 14 bases are a match to TRBD2. The CDR3 loop spans 15 amino acids. J was trimmed by 3 bases and V by 5 bases; bases with no gene match: 3. CDR1 is SEHNR, CDR2 FQNEAQ, per germline (reference sequence). The chain's CDR3 is CASSVGTSGGYEQYF. CDR3 DNA: TGTGCCAGCAGCGTTGGGACTAGCGGGGGCTACGAGCAGTACTTC.

The chain combines TRBV6-5 with TRBJ1-2, with TRBD1 identical over 8 bases. Trimming removed 10 bases from V and 7 bases from J; junction bases left unmatched: 14. This CDR3 comprises 14 residues. CDR1 is MNHEY and CDR2 is SVGAGI in the germline V gene. The CDR3 nucleotides are TGTGCCATAGAAGGAGGTGACAGGGGAAGTGGCTACACCTTC. Translation: CAIEGGDRGSGYTF.

This chain joins TRBV2 and TRBJ1-2; D is possibly TRBD1 (6 bases). CDR3 size: 14 residues. The germline CDR1 and CDR2 sequences are SNHLY and FYNNEI. V was cut by 0 bases and J by 5 bases, with 10 bases left in between. The chain's CDR3 is CASSEAWGRYGYTF. The DNA of the CDR3 is TGTGCCAGCAGTGAAGCTTGGGGGCGATATGGCTACACCTTC.

The chain combines TRBV9 with TRBJ1-1; no reliable D call. The CDR3 covers 13 residues. CDR1 is SGDLS and CDR2 is YYNGEE in the germline V gene. V was clipped by 5 bases and J by 0 bases, with 8 bases between them. CDR3 sequence: CASSNTLNTEAFF. In DNA form, the CDR3 reads TGTGCCAGCAGTAACACCCTGAACACTGAAGCTTTCTTT.

DNA for the CDR3: TGTGCCTGGAGTGTGAAAGGACTACAGCCCCAGCATTTT. The encoded protein is CAWSVKGLQPQHF. The J gene is TRBJ1-5, the V gene TRBV30, with D uncertain. Trimming removed 0 bases from V and 7 bases from J, with 10 bases in between. CDR1 is GTSNPN, CDR2 SVGIG, per germline (reference sequence). This CDR3 is built from 13 residues.

The chain combines TRBV29-1 with TRBJ1-2, with D hard to call. This CDR3 is built from 15 residues. Per germline, CDR1 SQVTM and CDR2 ANQGSEA. The V end was cut by 0 bases, the J end by 4 bases, with 15 bases between. The CDR3 spells CSVEEAPGLPYGYTF. The CDR3 coding sequence is TGCAGCGTTGAAGAGGCCCCCGGCCTTCCCTATGGCTACACCTTC.

The chain has TRBV25-1 and TRBJ2-3; D might be TRBD2 (7 bases). Trimming shortened V by 8 bases and J by 3 bases, and 15 bases separated the two germline ends. The CDR3 is 14 residues long. Germline CDR1 reads MGHDK; CDR2 reads SYGVNS. As DNA, the CDR3 is TGTGCCAGCGCGAGGGGGGGAAGGACAGATACGCAGTATTTT. Protein product: CASARGGRTDTQYF.

The V call is TRBV11-3, the J call TRBJ2-1; D is perhaps TRBD2 (6 bases). The CDR3 has 14 amino acids. Germline V gene data show CDR1 as SGHNT and CDR2 as YENEEA. V shed 5 bases and J shed 0 bases, with 8 bases lying between them. The CDR3 here is CASSRDSSYNEQFF. CDR3 DNA sequence: TGTGCCAGCAGCCGGGACTCCTCCTACAATGAGCAGTTCTTC. The full variable domain, rest sourced from reference TRBV11-3 and TRBJ2-1, is EAGVVQSPRYKIIEKKQPVAFWCNPISGHNTLYWYLQNLGQGPELLIRYENEEAVDDSQLPKDRFSAERLKGVDSTLKIQPAELGDSAVYLCASSRDSSYNEQFFGPGTRLTVL.

The chain uses TRBV28 and TRBJ2-3, with 11 positions matching TRBD2. There are 15 residues in the CDR3. V gave up 5 bases and J gave up 3 bases; unmatched junction bases: 4. Germline CDR1 MDHEN, CDR2 SYDVKM. The DNA of the CDR3 is TGTGCCAGCAGTAATAGCGGGGGGGTGACAGATACGCAGTATTTT. Its translation is CASSNSGGVTDTQYF.

V gene TRBV7-2 combines with J gene TRBJ2-2; no clear D. This CDR3 is 15 amino acids long. V dropped 0 bases and J dropped 8 bases, with 13 bases sitting between them. Germline lookup yields CDR1 SGHTA and CDR2 FQGNSA. CDR3 in DNA: TGTGCCAGCAGCTTAGCCCTCGCACTTCGGGGGGAGCTGTTTTTT. Translation gives CASSLALALRGELFF.

The chain recombines TRBV4-1 with TRBJ2-5; 10 positions agree with TRBD2. Per germline, CDR1 MGHRA and CDR2 YSYEKL. The junction had 1 base not matched to a gene; V was cut back by 3 bases and J by 3 bases. The CDR3 is 14 amino acids. This CDR3 reads CASSHGTSEETQYF. The DNA for the CDR3 is TGCGCCAGCAGCCACGGGACTAGCGAAGAGACCCAGTACTTC.

Of note for this clone: Mismatch with germline at one junction end may stem from a read error. The chain uses TRBV7-9 and TRBJ1-3, with D perhaps TRBD1 (6 bases). This CDR3 comprises 16 residues. The germline V gene encodes CDR1 SEHNR and CDR2 FQNEAQ (reference sequence). The CDR3 is CASMKGGIYSGDTIYF. The CDR3 DNA follows: TGTGCCAGCATGAAGGGGGGGATTTACTCTGGAGACACCATATATTTT.

This clone is categorized as medium-sized. The chain joins TRBV6-2 or TRBV6-3 to TRBJ1-4, with 8 bases fitting TRBD1. The CDR3 is 15 residues long. Germline V lookup: CDR1 MNHEY, CDR2 SVGEGT. The J segment lost 8 bases and the V segment lost 5 bases, leaving 10 bases of the junction unmatched. The CDR3 loop is CASSTPGTGQEKLFF. CDR3 bases: TGTGCCAGCAGTACCCCCGGGACAGGTCAAGAAAAACTGTTTTTT.

The chain couples TRBV19 to TRBJ1-1; the match to TRBD1 covers 8 bases. CDR3 size: 16 residues. V was clipped by 4 bases and J by 0 bases; unmatched bases: 7. Germline V gives CDR1 LNHDA, CDR2 SQIVND (reference sequence). The CDR3, as DNA: TGTGCCAGTAGTACAGGGGGCGCTTTCATGAACACTGAAGCTTTCTTT. It yields the protein CASSTGGAFMNTEAFF. Filled out from reference TRBV19 and TRBJ1-1, the complete variable domain reads DGGITQSPKYLFRKEGQNVTLSCEQNLNHDAMYWYRQDPGQGLRLIYYSQIVNDFQKGDIAEGYSVSREKKESFPLTVTSAQKNPTAFYLCASSTGGAFMNTEAFFGQGTRLTVV.

The rearrangement links TRBV4-1 to TRBJ1-1; no clear D. This CDR3 contains 13 residues. Trimming took 4 bases from V and 1 from J, leaving 7 bases between them. Germline CDR1 and CDR2: MGHRA and YSYEKL. The CDR3 DNA is TGCGCCAGCAGCCCTTCAGGGAACACTGAAGCTTTCTTT. Translation gives CASSPSGNTEAFF.

The chain joins TRBV19 to TRBJ2-1, with D perhaps matching TRBD1 (6 bases). V lost 5 bases and J lost 8, with 10 bases in between. The CDR3 runs to 12 residues. Germline CDR1 LNHDA, CDR2 SQIVND (reference sequence). The CDR3 DNA sequence: TGTGCCAGTAGTGCCACAGGGCATGAGCAGTTCTTC. Translated: CASSATGHEQFF.

The chain couples TRBV9 to TRBJ1-4; maybe TRBD1 (6 bases). This CDR3 spans 14 amino acids. V lost 4 bases and J 8 bases, leaving 15 bases between the germline ends. Germline CDR1 reads SGDLS; CDR2 reads YYNGEE. As DNA, the CDR3 is TGTGCCAGCAGCCCGGACAGAGCCGAGGAAAAACTGTTTTTT. It yields the protein CASSPDRAEEKLFF.

The chain joins TRBV3-1 (or the pseudogene TRBV3-2) to TRBJ2-2; no clear D. V was clipped by 7 bases and J by 3 bases, with 12 bases between them. Germline V CDR1 and CDR2: LGHDT, YNNKEL (reference sequence). The length of the CDR3 is 14 residues. Here the CDR3 reads CASKKSPYTGELFF. The CDR3 DNA follows: TGTGCCAGCAAGAAAAGCCCTTACACCGGGGAGCTGTTTTTT.

This sequence joins TRBV6-5 and TRBJ2-1, with a weak D call TRBD2 (6 bases). V lost 10 bases and J lost 8, with 18 bases in between. Germline V lookup: CDR1 MNHEY, CDR2 SVGAGI. CDR3 length: 13 residues. This chain's CDR3 is CATQWDSQDEQFF. The CDR3, as DNA: TGTGCCACGCAATGGGACTCCCAGGATGAGCAGTTCTTC.

The DNA of the CDR3 is TGCGCCAGCAGCCCGCCCGGGACAGGGTGCGAGCAGTACGTC. It is translated as CASSPPGTGCEQYV. The J gene is TRBJ2-7, the V gene TRBV4-3; 9 bases line up with TRBD1. The CDR3 has 14 residues. Germline V gene data show CDR1 as LGHNA and CDR2 as YSLEER. The V and J ends lost 4 bases and 6 bases, in that order; junction bases with no gene match: 7.

The chain couples TRBV10-1 to TRBJ2-3; D possibly corresponds to TRBD1 (6 bases). V gave up 4 bases and J gave up 0 bases, with 14 bases separating them. The CDR3 is 16 amino acids. Germline-derived CDR1 and CDR2 are WNHNN and SYGVQD (reference sequence). The CDR3 protein is CASSGRDNPSTDTQYF. CDR3 bases: TGCGCCAGCAGTGGCCGGGACAACCCTAGCACAGATACGCAGTATTTT.